Sequencing of this T cell receptor beta chain was carried out in a study of circulating tumor DNA in untreated peripheral T-cell lymphoma. The CDR3 sequence is 14 residues long. The ends were cut back, 3 bases at V and 5 bases at J, with 12 bases in the middle. CDR1 is MDHEN and CDR2 is SYDVKM in the germline V gene. TCRdb's table, derived via immunoSEQ multiplex PCR, lists solely in-frame clones and lacks some. The table has some 10,000 clones, roughly 80% seen once. Before treatment, baseline tumor tissue was collected for sequencing. The source is a human donor with peripheral T-cell lymphoma. Material: tumor tissue. The rearrangement joins TRBV28 to TRBJ2-3, with a possible D match to TRBD1 (5 bases). CDR3 in DNA: TGTGCCAGCAGTTTTGGATCAGGGATAGATACGCAGTATTTT. Amino acids: CASSFGSGIDTQYF.